This T cell receptor beta chain was captured by sequencing in a study of cytomegalovirus exposure and HLA in healthy donors. V dropped 5 bases and J dropped 3; count of bases not matched to a gene: 5. Germline assignment: CDR1 SGHAT and CDR2 FQNNGV. The CDR3 loop spans 15 amino acids. The PCR contained 60 Vbeta and 13 Jbeta primers. Measured with immunoSEQ multiplex PCR; TCRdb has only the in-frame clones, and not every one. The sample lists roughly 180,000 clones; 8.5% to 10% were seen once. This clonotype was sampled from a woman in her 30s in good health and CMV-seropositive. The chain combines TRBV11-2 with TRBJ2-7; TRBD2 matches at 12 bases. The specimen sequenced was PBMCs. The CDR3 reads CASSRTSGDVYEQYF. The CDR3 nucleotides are TGTGCCAGCAGCCGGACTAGCGGGGACGTCTACGAGCAGTACTTC.